These 18 T cell receptor beta chains were sequenced from one sample in a study of blood T cell repertoires in COVID-19. The repertoire was sequenced with immunoSEQ multiplex PCR; TCRdb's copy has only in-frame clones and lacks some. The data contain roughly 380,000 clones, around 85% of them singletons. Sequencing input: peripheral blood. The source is a woman younger than 35 with acute or convalescent COVID-19.

The chain links TRBV5-1 to TRBJ1-6; tentative D call: TRBD1 (5 bases). The V and J ends lost 0 bases and 9 bases respectively, with 10 bases between them. CDR3 length: 14 residues. Germline-derived CDR1 and CDR2 are SGHRS and YFSETQ. As DNA, the CDR3 is TGCGCCAGCAGCTTGGCAGGGAGGGGTTCACCCCTCCACTTT. Translating it yields CASSLAGRGSPLHF. Variable domain in full (rest from reference TRBV5-1 and TRBJ1-6): KAGVTQTPRYLIKTRGQQVTLSCSPISGHRSVSWYQQTPGQGLQFLFEYFSETQRNKGNFPGRFSGRQFSNSRSEMNVSTLELGDSALYLCASSLAGRGSPLHFGNGTRLTVT.

The chain links TRBV9 to TRBJ2-5, with D tentatively TRBD2 (6 bases). Trimming left V 0 bases short and J 1 base short, with 10 bases between. Germline-derived CDR1 and CDR2 are SGDLS and YYNGEE. The CDR3 contains 15 residues. The CDR3 loop reads CASSVGVGSQETQYF. In nucleotides, the CDR3 is TGTGCCAGCAGCGTAGGTGTCGGGAGCCAAGAGACCCAGTACTTC.

The V call is TRBV5-6, the J call TRBJ2-5, with D tentatively TRBD2 (6 bases). Deletions cut 1 base from V and 4 bases from J, with 14 bases between. The V gene's germline CDR1 is SGHDT and CDR2 YYEEEE. CDR3 size: 15 residues. CDR3 protein: CASSLNPGRLETQYF. The CDR3, as DNA: TGTGCCAGCAGCTTGAATCCGGGGAGGCTAGAGACCCAGTACTTC.

This chain joins TRBV11-2 and TRBJ2-2; TRBD2 matches at 8 bases. The CDR3 consists of 17 residues. Germline V gene sequence: CDR1 SGHAT, CDR2 FQNNGV. The J segment lost 7 bases and the V segment lost 3 bases, leaving 13 bases of the junction unmatched. This CDR3 reads CASSLRAGGVVGGELFF. CDR3 bases: TGTGCCAGCAGCTTGAGGGCGGGAGGAGTTGTCGGCGGGGAGCTGTTTTTT.

This clone has a single count. The CDR3 bases are TGCGCCAGCAGCACCGGACAGGGGGCTGTGGACGAGCAGTACTTC. It encodes CASSTGQGAVDEQYF. The chain combines TRBV5-1 with TRBJ2-7; 11 bases agree with TRBD1. The germline V gene encodes CDR1 SGHRS and CDR2 YFSETQ. After removal of 4 bases from V and 5 bases from J, the junction contained 8 bases not matched to a gene. There are 15 residues in the CDR3.

This rearrangement joins TRBV4-2 to TRBJ1-4, with a weak D call TRBD1 (5 bases). This CDR3 contains 15 residues. Germline assignment: CDR1 LGHNA and CDR2 YNFKEQ. V lost 0 bases and J lost 7, with 12 bases in between. CDR3 region: CASSQERGYVEKLFF. In DNA, the CDR3 is TGTGCCAGCAGCCAAGAACGGGGGTATGTTGAAAAACTGTTTTTT.

The rearrangement links TRBV6-1 to TRBJ2-3; 8 nucleotides align to TRBD1. Unmatched junction bases numbered 13, after V lost 2 bases and J lost 3 bases. Germline loops: CDR1 MNHNS, CDR2 SASEGT. The length of the CDR3 is 18 residues. The CDR3 DNA reads as TGTGCCAGCAGTGAAAGTAGGACAGGGAGGAGAAGTACAGATACGCAGTATTTT. It yields the protein CASSESRTGRRSTDTQYF.

This rearrangement joins TRBV14 to TRBJ1-2; D gene uncertain. This CDR3 region has 16 residues. Looked up from germline, CDR1 is SGHDN and CDR2 is FVKESK. Trimming stripped 5 bases from V and 4 bases from J, with 20 bases between. As DNA, the CDR3 is TGTGCCAGCAGCACCCTCGGAGGGCTGGATAGCTATGGCTACACCTTC. Its translation is CASSTLGGLDSYGYTF.

The chain couples TRBV29-1 to TRBJ1-2, with D unresolved. The CDR3 is 12 amino acids. Germline-derived CDR1 and CDR2 are SQVTM and ANQGSEA. The V end was cut by 4 bases, the J end by 4 bases, with 10 bases between. DNA of the CDR3: TGCAGCGTTGGCGAGGGAGGCTATGGCTACACCTTC. Its translation: CSVGEGGYGYTF.

The V and J genes are TRBV9 and TRBJ1-1; D is perhaps TRBD1 (6 bases). The CDR3 totals 14 residues. Trimming cost V 0 bases and J 5 bases, with 11 bases left between them. CDR1 and CDR2 from the germline V gene are SGDLS and YYNGEE. As DNA, the CDR3 is TGTGCCAGCAGCGTAGGGGGGCGCGGGACTGAAGCTTTCTTT. Translation: CASSVGGRGTEAFF.

This CDR3 reads CATSAPGMNTEAFF. DNA for the CDR3: TGTGCCACCAGTGCCCCAGGGATGAACACTGAAGCTTTCTTT. The V gene is TRBV24-1, the J gene TRBJ1-1, with D maybe TRBD1 (5 bases). This CDR3 is built from 14 residues. The germline V gene has CDR1 KGHDR and CDR2 SFDVKD. Trimming took 5 bases from V and 0 from J, leaving 9 bases between them.

The J gene is TRBJ2-1, the V gene TRBV19, with D tentatively TRBD2 (6 bases). V was clipped by 3 bases and J by 6 bases, with 9 bases between them. In germline, CDR1 is LNHDA, CDR2 SQIVND (reference sequence). CDR3 length: 13 residues. The CDR3 bases are TGTGCCAGTAGTATCGGAGGGATCAATGAGCAGTTCTTC. This encodes CASSIGGINEQFF.

The chain is built from TRBV10-1 and TRBJ2-1; D not resolved. The CDR3 is made up of 13 amino acids. V was clipped by 5 bases and J by 6 bases, with 11 bases between them. The germline gives CDR1 WNHNN, CDR2 SYGVQD (reference sequence). The CDR3 loop reads CASSPDSANEQFF. CDR3 sequence (DNA): TGCGCCAGCAGTCCCGACTCGGCCAATGAGCAGTTCTTC.

This clone came up a few times. The chain links TRBV6-4 to TRBJ1-5, with 10 bases matching TRBD1. CDR1 and CDR2 (germline): MRHNA, SNTAGT. This CDR3 has 22 residues. Losses at the gene ends were 0 bases for V and 5 bases for J; bases not matched to a gene: 22. This CDR3 is CASSDSLYLSTGGRDSDQPQHF. CDR3 in DNA: TGTGCCAGCAGTGACTCCTTATATCTCTCGACAGGGGGCCGGGATTCCGATCAGCCCCAGCATTTT.

This clone came up once. The V gene is TRBV24-1, the J gene TRBJ2-1, with TRBD2 matching 8 bases. From germline, CDR1 is KGHDR and CDR2 SFDVKD. Trimming cost V 3 bases and J 3 bases; bases outside gene matches: 6. The CDR3 consists of 16 residues. The CDR3 coding sequence is TGTGCCACCAGTGATCAAGCGGGAGAGGTCTACAATGAGCAGTTCTTC. The encoded protein is CATSDQAGEVYNEQFF.

The chain links TRBV5-4 to TRBJ1-4, with 9 bases matching TRBD1. Unmatched junction bases numbered 8, after V lost 3 bases and J lost 8 bases. Per germline, CDR1 SGHNT and CDR2 YYREEE (reference sequence). This CDR3 has 15 residues. CDR3 sequence: CASSSVPGQGEKLFF. The CDR3 DNA reads TGTGCCAGCAGCTCCGTTCCGGGACAGGGCGAAAAACTGTTTTTT.

The chain employs TRBV7-3 and TRBJ1-4; 10 positions match TRBD1. Per germline, CDR1 SGHTA and CDR2 FQGTGA. The CDR3 length is 14 residues. Germline trimming cut 5 bases from V and 5 bases from J; bases unmatched to any gene: 2. The CDR3: CASSRTGGNEKLFF. The CDR3 DNA is TGTGCCAGCAGCAGGACAGGGGGAAATGAAAAACTGTTTTTT.

V is TRBV6-5 and J is TRBJ2-2; D remains unclear. Germline lookup yields CDR1 MNHEY and CDR2 SVGAGI. The CDR3 totals 13 residues. V was trimmed by 7 bases and J by 8 bases, leaving 14 bases between them. CDR3 sequence reads: CASTQQPQGELFF. Written as DNA, the CDR3 is TGTGCCAGCACCCAACAACCACAAGGGGAGCTGTTTTTT.